Below are 18 T cell receptor beta chains sequenced from a single sample in a study of PD-1 blockade in mismatch repair-deficient tumors. TCRdb keeps only in-frame clones here, not all; method: immunoSEQ multiplex PCR. The sample yields 40,000 or so clones, more than 75% seen once. This specimen consisted of peripheral blood, obtained 4 weeks after starting pembrolizumab. These receptors were obtained from an adult with mismatch repair-deficient cancer.

The chain combines TRBV5-4 with TRBJ2-6, with unresolved D. V was clipped by 1 base and J by 2 bases, with 13 bases between them. This CDR3 is 17 amino acids long. The V gene's germline CDR1 is SGHNT and CDR2 YYREEE (reference sequence). The CDR3: CASSLITDLPGANVLTF. The DNA of the CDR3 is TGTGCCAGCAGCTTGATAACGGACCTGCCTGGGGCCAACGTCCTGACTTTC. The whole variable domain, filled in from reference TRBV5-4 and TRBJ2-6, reads ETGVTQSPTHLIKTRGQQVTLRCSSQSGHNTVSWYQQALGQGPQFIFQYYREEENGRGNFPPRFSGLQFPNYSSELNVNALELDDSALYLCASSLITDLPGANVLTFGAGSRLTVL.

The rearrangement uses TRBV19 and TRBJ2-7; the match to TRBD2 covers 9 bases. V trimming: 3 bases; J trimming: 3 bases; junction bases outside the gene matches: 3. CDR1 is LNHDA and CDR2 is SQIVND in the germline V gene (reference sequence). This CDR3 has 14 amino acids. The CDR3 region is CASSMNSGGYEQYF. The CDR3 nucleotides read TGTGCCAGTAGTATGAATAGCGGGGGCTACGAGCAGTACTTC.

The chain has TRBV13 and TRBJ2-1; D might be TRBD2 (6 bases). The V and J ends lost 3 bases and 0 bases respectively, with 12 bases between them. CDR1 PRHDT and CDR2 FYEKMQ come from the germline V gene (reference sequence). The CDR3 sequence is 16 residues long. The CDR3 nucleotides are TGTGCCAGCAGCTTGGCGGCGGGAAGCTCCTACAATGAGCAGTTCTTC. It codes for CASSLAAGSSYNEQFF.

This clone was detected many times. The gene calls are TRBV25-1 and TRBJ2-3; tentative D call: TRBD2 (6 bases). This CDR3 comprises 14 residues. Germline lookup yields CDR1 MGHDK and CDR2 SYGVNS. V lost 3 bases and J 2 bases, leaving 9 bases between the germline ends. DNA for the CDR3: TGTGCCAGCAGTGATAGCGGACTCACAGATACGCAGTATTTT. Its protein product is CASSDSGLTDTQYF.

CDR3 in amino acids: CASSLRASGKDEQYF. The CDR3 DNA reads TGTGCCAGCAGTTTAAGGGCTAGCGGGAAGGACGAGCAGTACTTC. The V gene is TRBV27, the J gene TRBJ2-7; 9 bases map to TRBD2. The junction had 7 bases not matched to a gene; V was cut back by 2 bases and J by 5 bases. CDR3 length: 15 amino acids. From germline, CDR1 is MNHEY and CDR2 SMNVEV (reference sequence).

This sequence joins TRBV30 and TRBJ1-5; D is uncertain. V lost 1 base to trimming and J lost 11 bases, with 12 bases between them. Germline values: CDR1 GTSNPN, CDR2 SVGIG (reference sequence). CDR3 length: 12 amino acids. CDR3 region: CAWSDEGRTQHF. For the CDR3, the DNA is TGTGCCTGGAGTGACGAGGGTCGCACCCAGCATTTT.

The rearrangement links TRBV7-2 to TRBJ2-5; 8 bases map to TRBD2. There are 15 residues in the CDR3. Germline loops: CDR1 SGHTA, CDR2 FQGNSA. Trimming cost V 6 bases and J 3 bases; bases outside gene matches: 9. CDR3 in amino acids: CASRTPVAGKETQYF. CDR3 bases: TGTGCCAGCAGGACCCCAGTAGCGGGGAAAGAGACCCAGTACTTC.

The rearrangement uses TRBV30 and TRBJ1-2; TRBD1 matches 7 bases. Germline V CDR1 and CDR2: GTSNPN, SVGIG (reference sequence). This CDR3 comprises 13 residues. V dropped 8 bases and J dropped 6; count of bases not matched to a gene: 12. CDR3 region: CAQKNRGMDGYTF. CDR3 sequence (DNA): TGTGCCCAGAAAAACAGGGGAATGGATGGCTACACCTTC.

This rearrangement joins TRBV4-3 to TRBJ1-1, with a weak D call TRBD1 (5 bases). The CDR3 is 14 residues long. V was clipped by 0 bases and J by 4 bases, with 9 bases between them. Germline CDR1 and CDR2: LGHNA and YSLEER. CDR3 sequence (DNA): TGCGCCAGCAGCCAAGAGGGGGTTAGCACTGAAGCTTTCTTT. It is translated as CASSQEGVSTEAFF.

J is TRBJ2-3 and V is TRBV11-3; 7 bases fit TRBD2. Germline V CDR1 and CDR2: SGHNT, YENEEA. This CDR3 region has 15 residues. V lost 3 bases to trimming and J lost 6 bases; unmatched junction nucleotides: 9. In DNA form, the CDR3 reads TGTGCCAGCAGCTTGGGGGAGCGGGGAGGCGATACGCAGTATTTT. Translated: CASSLGERGGDTQYF.

This chain connects TRBV4-3 to TRBJ2-5, with D perhaps assigned TRBD1 or TRBD2 (5 bases each). The CDR3 is made up of 14 amino acids. Between the trimmed V and J ends, which lost 0 bases and 5 bases, there was a span of 10 bases. Germline CDR1 LGHNA, CDR2 YSLEER. CDR3 sequence reads: CASSQDVGVETQYF. CDR3 coding DNA: TGCGCCAGCAGCCAAGATGTGGGGGTTGAGACCCAGTACTTC.

The chain recombines TRBV10-2 with TRBJ1-5; D remains unclear. This CDR3 contains 13 residues. From germline, CDR1 is WSHSY and CDR2 SAAADI. V lost 6 bases to trimming and J lost 2 bases, with 8 bases between them. The CDR3: CASSPGGNQPQHF. The CDR3 DNA reads TGCGCCAGCAGCCCTGGGGGCAATCAGCCCCAGCATTTT.

The V call is TRBV19, the J call TRBJ2-2, with a weak D call TRBD2 (6 bases). The V end lost 11 bases, the J end lost 5 bases, and 6 bases lay between the germline ends. Germline CDR1 LNHDA, CDR2 SQIVND (reference sequence). The CDR3 runs to 10 residues. CDR3 region: CAGGTGELFF. The CDR3 DNA sequence: TGTGCCGGGGGGACCGGGGAGCTGTTTTTT.

The chain has TRBV11-1 and TRBJ2-3, with TRBD2 identical over 14 bases. CDR1 is SGHAT, CDR2 FQDESV, per germline (reference sequence). The CDR3 has 16 amino acids. The trim removed 5 bases at V and 5 bases at J, leaving 6 bases unmatched. CDR3 sequence reads: CASSPTSGRAEDTQYF. For the CDR3, the DNA is TGTGCCAGCAGCCCGACTAGCGGGAGGGCCGAAGATACGCAGTATTTT.

The chain combines TRBV5-1 with TRBJ1-4; D perhaps matches TRBD1 (6 bases). V lost 5 bases and J lost 0, with 11 bases in between. The length of the CDR3 is 15 residues. Looked up from germline, CDR1 is SGHRS and CDR2 is YFSETQ. DNA of the CDR3: TGCGCCAGCAGAGAAACAGGGTCAACTAATGAAAAACTGTTTTTT. This translates into CASRETGSTNEKLFF.

The J gene is TRBJ2-6, the V gene TRBV19, with D perhaps matching TRBD1 (6 bases). The CDR3 runs to 16 residues. Trimming removed 0 bases from V and 4 bases from J, with 10 bases in between. Germline CDR1 LNHDA, CDR2 SQIVND (reference sequence). The CDR3 DNA sequence: TGTGCCAGTAGTATAGAAGGGACAACGGGGGCCAACGTCCTGACTTTC. Protein: CASSIEGTTGANVLTF. The full variable domain, in which reference TRBV19 and TRBJ2-6 provide the parts outside the CDR3, is DGGITQSPKYLFRKEGQNVTLSCEQNLNHDAMYWYRQDPGQGLRLIYYSQIVNDFQKGDIAEGYSVSREKKESFPLTVTSAQKNPTAFYLCASSIEGTTGANVLTFGAGSRLTVL.

This clone has ten or more counts. The CDR3 protein is CASSLWGEGGSNEQFF. CDR3 coding DNA: TGTGCCAGCAGCTTGTGGGGCGAGGGAGGGAGCAATGAGCAGTTCTTC. The V gene is TRBV5-6, the J gene TRBJ2-1, with 7 bases lining up with TRBD2. The germline V gene has CDR1 SGHDT and CDR2 YYEEEE. The CDR3 spans 16 residues. V lost 1 base and J lost 6; bases outside the gene matches: 10.

This clone was detected a few times. The rearrangement joins TRBV6-5 to TRBJ2-7; weak D call: TRBD1 (6 bases). The ends were cut back, 6 bases at V and 2 bases at J, with 14 bases in the middle. CDR1 is MNHEY and CDR2 is SVGAGI in the germline V gene. This CDR3 has 14 amino acids. The CDR3 coding sequence is TGTGCCAGCAGCCGCGCTAGGGGGACCTACGAGCAGTACTTC. Translating gives CASSRARGTYEQYF.